The clone carrying this T cell receptor (beta chain) was seen just once. What it binds is unknown. Libraries were prepared by immunoSEQ multiplex PCR; TCRdb keeps only in-frame clonotypes and omits some of them. This sample has some 1,900,000 clones, with less than 95% found just once. Positive CCR7 selection of CD45RO-negative cells yielded the naive CD8 cells, and terminally differentiated effector memory CD45RA+ cells were excluded. V shed 7 bases and J 6 bases; nucleotides not matched to a gene: 11. The CDR3 has 15 residues. Germline-derived CDR1 and CDR2 are SGHVS and FQNEAQ. The data stem from a study of shared clonotypes between healthy human individuals. The study's findings and limits: For sorted subsets, rarefaction showed incomplete sequencing despite large depth.

The chain recombines TRBV7-8 with TRBJ2-1, with 8 bases matching TRBD2. This TCR came from a man aged 18-30 years in good health. The sequenced sample was naive CD8+ T cells sorted from blood. CDR3 DNA sequence: TGTGCCAGCACCTCTCCGGGACTAGGGGGCAATGAGCAGTTCTTC. It is translated as CASTSPGLGGNEQFF.